The clone carrying this T cell receptor (beta chain) is large (0.1 to 1%) within its sample. Its specificity is unknown. The sample is drawn from a study of T cell repertoires in cytomegalovirus infection. Via MiXCR, TCRdb re-called the reads, giving one row per CDR3 protein. The repertoire holds tens of thousands of distinct CDR3 sequences, with 4% as singletons. Whole-study findings and limits: Individuals carrying CMV plus the relevant HLA were identified by cumulative frequency of public TCR beta families.

This receptor was obtained from a human donor in good health (CMV status not recorded). Some clones in this sample may be carry-over from other donors' samples. The sequenced material came from PBMCs.

CDR3: CASSLRFGGYTF. CDR3 nucleotides: TGTGCCAGCAGCTTAAGGTTCGGGGGCTACACCTTC. The rearrangement joins TRBV7-2 to TRBJ1-2, with D unclear. Deletions cut 2 bases from V and 8 bases from J, with 9 bases between. Germline V lookup: CDR1 SGHTA, CDR2 FQGNSA. CDR3 length equals 12 residues.